The 6 T cell receptor beta chains reported below all come from one sample, sequenced in a study of blood T cell repertoires in COVID-19. Generated by immunoSEQ multiplex PCR, the TCRdb table keeps only in-frame clones and is missing some. The sample holds 150,000 to 200,000 clones, around 82% seen once. The sequenced material came from peripheral blood. These receptors were obtained from a woman in her thirties or forties with COVID-19, enrolled during active disease.

Written as DNA, the CDR3 is TGCGCCAGCAGATTAGCGGGAGGGTACAATGAGCAGTTCTTC. It is translated as CASRLAGGYNEQFF. The chain joins TRBV5-1 to TRBJ2-1, with TRBD2 matching 11 bases. Per germline, CDR1 SGHRS and CDR2 YFSETQ. There are 14 residues in the CDR3. The V gene end was trimmed by 5 bases and the J gene end by 4 bases; junction bases not matched to a gene: 2. Together with reference TRBV5-1 and TRBJ2-1, the CDR3 gives the full variable domain: KAGVTQTPRYLIKTRGQQVTLSCSPISGHRSVSWYQQTPGQGLQFLFEYFSETQRNKGNFPGRFSGRQFSNSRSEMNVSTLELGDSALYLCASRLAGGYNEQFFGPGTRLTVL.

The chain links TRBV5-4 to TRBJ1-6; D might be TRBD1 (6 bases). Germline CDR1 SGHNT, CDR2 YYREEE (reference sequence). The CDR3 has 14 amino acids. V was clipped by 1 base and J by 9 bases, with 11 bases between them. CDR3 bases: TGTGCCAGCAGCTTGCAGGGGTTCGGTTCACCCCTCCACTTT. Its protein is CASSLQGFGSPLHF.

CDR3 nucleotides: TGTGCCAGTAGTACCCAGCGGCTACTCTCCTACAATGAGCAGTTCTTC. Translation gives CASSTQRLLSYNEQFF. V usage is TRBV19 and J usage is TRBJ2-1, with TRBD2 as a possible D gene (5 bases). Germline CDR1 reads LNHDA; CDR2 reads SQIVND (reference sequence). Trimming left V 4 bases short and J 0 bases short, with 13 bases between. The CDR3 has 16 amino acids.

The rearrangement joins TRBV15 to TRBJ2-1; the D is unclear. Germline CDR1 and CDR2: LNHNV and YYDKDF (reference sequence). This CDR3 is built from 16 residues. V dropped 0 bases and J dropped 4 bases, with 13 bases sitting between them. Written as DNA, the CDR3 is TGTGCCACCAGCAGAGATCGGCGGAGACGATACAATGAGCAGTTCTTC. Residues: CATSRDRRRRYNEQFF.

V and J are TRBV27 and TRBJ1-4, with 10 bases matching TRBD1. Unmatched junction bases numbered 7, after V lost 4 bases and J lost 5 bases. Germline values: CDR1 MNHEY, CDR2 SMNVEV (reference sequence). This CDR3 has 16 amino acids. The CDR3 DNA follows: TGTGCCAGCAGTTCATTCGGGACAGGGGAAAATGAAAAACTGTTTTTT. Its translation is CASSSFGTGENEKLFF.

This chain links TRBV18 with TRBJ2-5; TRBD1 might be the D (6 bases). The germline V and J ends were trimmed by 3 bases and 4 bases, with 18 bases remaining between them. Germline V gene sequence: CDR1 KGHSH, CDR2 LQKENI. This CDR3 has 16 residues. In DNA, the CDR3 is TGTGCCAGCTCACCGGGGGCCGGGACCTCGGGAGAGACCCAGTACTTC. It specifies CASSPGAGTSGETQYF.